The 19 T cell receptor beta chains given below trace back to one sample, sequenced in a study of shared clonotypes between healthy human individuals. Naivety among CD8 cells was defined by CD45RO negativity and positive CCR7 selection, thereby excluding terminally differentiated effector memory CD45RA+ cells. Using immunoSEQ multiplex PCR, the repertoire was profiled, and TCRdb retains in-frame clones only, with some absent. The data contain about 680,000 clones, about 90% of them seen just once; the ten biggest clones take up 20% to 25%. The specimen was naive CD8+ T cells sorted from blood. The receptors shown here come from a man aged 25-40 years in good health.

The rearrangement joins TRBV27 to TRBJ1-5; D possibly corresponds to TRBD1 (5 bases). The germline gives CDR1 MNHEY, CDR2 SMNVEV (reference sequence). The length of the CDR3 is 16 residues. V was trimmed by 0 bases and J by 4 bases, leaving 13 bases between them. Here the CDR3 reads CASSLSAGDLNQPQHF. CDR3 DNA sequence: TGTGCCAGCAGTTTATCGGCGGGGGACCTTAATCAGCCCCAGCATTTT.

A word on this clone: This CDR3 is also generated by other DNA sequences in the sample. J is TRBJ1-2 and V is TRBV27; 9 bases agree with TRBD1. V gave up 3 bases and J gave up 4 bases; unmatched junction bases: 3. In germline, CDR1 is MNHEY, CDR2 SMNVEV (reference sequence). The CDR3 contains 14 residues. The CDR3 is CASSLGQGGYGYTF. The CDR3 region has the DNA TGTGCCAGCAGTTTGGGACAGGGAGGCTATGGCTACACCTTC.

CDR3 in amino acids: CASSDSGRSFYEQYF. The CDR3 coding sequence is TGCGCCAGCAGTGACTCGGGACGGTCATTCTACGAGCAGTACTTC. This sequence joins TRBV10-1 and TRBJ2-7, with D possibly being TRBD1 or TRBD2 (5 bases each). The V end was cut by 3 bases, the J end by 3 bases, with 15 bases between. CDR3 length: 15 residues. Germline assignment: CDR1 WNHNN and CDR2 SYGVQD (reference sequence).

V gene TRBV27 combines with J gene TRBJ2-3; maybe TRBD2 (6 bases). V shed 2 bases and J shed 8 bases, with 11 bases lying between them. Germline values: CDR1 MNHEY, CDR2 SMNVEV (reference sequence). The CDR3 length is 13 residues. For the CDR3, the DNA is TGTGCCAGCAGTTTACAGACTAGGCGTACGCAGTATTTT. Encoded protein: CASSLQTRRTQYF.

The J gene is TRBJ1-1, the V gene TRBV10-2; D is possibly TRBD1 (5 bases). CDR1 and CDR2 from the germline V gene are WSHSY and SAAADI. V was cut by 2 bases and J by 0 bases, with 10 bases left in between. This CDR3 is built from 15 residues. CDR3 loop: CASSERGKLNTEAFF. CDR3 DNA sequence: TGCGCCAGCAGTGAGCGGGGCAAGCTGAACACTGAAGCTTTCTTT.

The rearrangement joins TRBV5-6 to TRBJ1-1; 9 bases agree with TRBD1. CDR1 is SGHDT, CDR2 YYEEEE, per germline. This CDR3 spans 14 amino acids. With 2 bases clipped from V and 6 bases from J, the junction kept 5 bases outside the gene matches. DNA for the CDR3: TGTGCCAGCAGCTTTGGGACAGGGAGCGCTGAAGCTTTCTTT. Translated, it gives CASSFGTGSAEAFF.

V and J are TRBV28 and TRBJ2-7, with a tentative D call TRBD2 (6 bases). CDR1 and CDR2 from the germline V gene are MDHEN and SYDVKM. This CDR3 is 11 amino acids long. In nucleotides, the CDR3 is TGTGTTACTAGCAGGTCCTACGAGCAGTACTTC. This encodes CVTSRSYEQYF.

This clone was observed many times. Other DNA sequences of this sample code for an identical CDR3. The rearrangement uses TRBV29-1 and TRBJ1-2; D is perhaps TRBD1 (6 bases). Trimming stripped 3 bases from V and 1 base from J, with 6 bases between. The CDR3 is 12 residues long. Per germline, CDR1 SQVTM and CDR2 ANQGSEA. The CDR3 DNA reads TGCAGCGTTGAGGACAGTAACTATGGCTACACCTTC. Translated, it gives CSVEDSNYGYTF.

The chain carries TRBV4-1 and TRBJ1-2; 7 nucleotides align to TRBD1. V was clipped by 4 bases and J by 3 bases; unmatched bases: 8. The germline CDR1 and CDR2 sequences are MGHRA and YSYEKL. The length of the CDR3 is 15 residues. The DNA for the CDR3 is TGCGCCAGCAGCCTGAATACAGGGGATCACTATGGCTACACCTTC. This gives the protein CASSLNTGDHYGYTF.

Comment on this clone: One end of the junction fails to match germline, which may point to a read error. The chain employs TRBV7-7 and TRBJ2-1; D is unresolved. This CDR3 has 13 amino acids. The germline CDR1 and CDR2 sequences are SSHAT and FNYEAQ (reference sequence). For the CDR3, the DNA is TGTGCTAGCAGCCTAACCTTAACTAATGAGCAGTTCTTC. It translates to CASSLTLTNEQFF.

This sequence joins TRBV7-8 and TRBJ1-5, with a tentative D call TRBD1 (5 bases). Germline values: CDR1 SGHVS, CDR2 FQNEAQ. V was cut by 1 base and J by 5 bases, with 15 bases left in between. The CDR3 totals 16 residues. CDR3 sequence: CASSLEPGPRDQPQHF. The CDR3 coding sequence is TGTGCCAGCAGCTTAGAGCCGGGCCCCAGGGATCAGCCCCAGCATTTT.

V is TRBV21-1 and J is TRBJ2-5; TRBD1 reflects the table's D call only, with no check against the DNA. TRBV21-1 is noted as a pseudogene. The CDR3 covers 14 residues. The CDR3 nucleotides are TGTGCCAGCAAATCATCTGGACAGCAAGAGACCCAGTACTTC. This sequence encodes CASKSSGQQETQYF.

To note about this clone: The sample carries other DNA sequences with the same CDR3. J is TRBJ2-2 and V is TRBV2, with D possibly being TRBD1 (6 bases). The germline V gene has CDR1 SNHLY and CDR2 FYNNEI. V was cut by 8 bases and J by 4 bases, with 8 bases left in between. This CDR3 spans 12 amino acids. The CDR3 sequence: CASRGGTGELFF. The CDR3 bases are TGTGCCAGCCGAGGGGGCACCGGGGAGCTGTTTTTT.

The rearrangement uses TRBV5-5 and TRBJ2-7; no firm D call. The CDR3 sequence is 15 residues long. CDR1 SGHKS and CDR2 YYEKEE come from the germline V gene (reference sequence). Trimming shortened V by 1 base and J by 0 bases, and 11 bases separated the two germline ends. CDR3 bases: TGTGCCAGCAGCTTGTCTGGGGATAGCTCCTACGAGCAGTACTTC. Residues: CASSLSGDSSYEQYF.

The gene calls are TRBV29-1 and TRBJ2-7; 7 bases match TRBD1. V was pared by 8 bases and J by 1 base, with 8 bases of the junction left unmatched. Germline V lookup: CDR1 SQVTM, CDR2 ANQGSEA. The CDR3 length is 13 residues. Here the CDR3 DNA reads TGCAGCCCGCGGACAGGAACATCCTACGAGCAGTACTTC. Translating it yields CSPRTGTSYEQYF.

Comments on this clone: Other DNA sequences from this sample encode an identical CDR3 as well. The CDR3 spells CASSSPYEQYF. The CDR3 DNA reads as TGTGCCAGCAGCTCCCCGTATGAGCAGTACTTC. The genes are TRBV7-9 and TRBJ2-7; D not certain. From germline, CDR1 is SEHNR and CDR2 FQNEAQ (reference sequence). This CDR3 contains 11 residues. The V end was cut by 4 bases, the J end by 7 bases, with 8 bases between.

The rearrangement joins TRBV7-9 to TRBJ2-1; D gene ambiguous. Germline V gene data show CDR1 as SEHNR and CDR2 as FQNEAQ (reference sequence). V dropped 5 bases and J dropped 4 bases, with 15 bases sitting between them. The CDR3 sequence is 15 residues long. The CDR3 DNA sequence: TGTGCCAGCAGCAACGGTCTCAGTTTATACAATGAGCAGTTCTTC. As protein: CASSNGLSLYNEQFF. The whole variable domain, remainder taken from reference TRBV7-9 and TRBJ2-1, is DTGVSQNPRHKITKRGQNVTFRCDPISEHNRLYWYRQTLGQGPEFLTYFQNEAQLEKSRLLSDRFSAERPKGSFSTLEIQRTEQGDSAMYLCASSNGLSLYNEQFFGPGTRLTVL.

V is TRBV7-9 and J is TRBJ1-3; TRBD1 is a possible D gene (6 bases). This CDR3 has 15 residues. Looked up from germline, CDR1 is SEHNR and CDR2 is FQNEAQ (reference sequence). The germline V and J ends were trimmed by 8 bases and 4 bases, with 18 bases remaining between them. The chain's CDR3 is CASRTAWALGNTIYF. The CDR3 coding sequence is TGTGCCAGCCGGACAGCTTGGGCTTTGGGAAACACCATATATTTT. Based on the CDR3 plus reference TRBV7-9 and TRBJ1-3, the full variable domain is DTGVSQNPRHKITKRGQNVTFRCDPISEHNRLYWYRQTLGQGPEFLTYFQNEAQLEKSRLLSDRFSAERPKGSFSTLEIQRTEQGDSAMYLCASRTAWALGNTIYFGEGSWLTVV.

The gene calls are TRBV7-3 and TRBJ2-1; 7 bases agree with TRBD2. CDR1 and CDR2 (germline): SGHTA, FQGTGA. The CDR3 consists of 20 residues. After removal of 0 bases from V and 7 bases from J, the junction contained 21 bases not matched to a gene. CDR3 region: CASSLTGGTRPTVHGNEQFF. The CDR3 coding sequence is TGTGCCAGCAGCTTAACGGGGGGGACGCGGCCCACAGTCCATGGTAATGAGCAGTTCTTC.